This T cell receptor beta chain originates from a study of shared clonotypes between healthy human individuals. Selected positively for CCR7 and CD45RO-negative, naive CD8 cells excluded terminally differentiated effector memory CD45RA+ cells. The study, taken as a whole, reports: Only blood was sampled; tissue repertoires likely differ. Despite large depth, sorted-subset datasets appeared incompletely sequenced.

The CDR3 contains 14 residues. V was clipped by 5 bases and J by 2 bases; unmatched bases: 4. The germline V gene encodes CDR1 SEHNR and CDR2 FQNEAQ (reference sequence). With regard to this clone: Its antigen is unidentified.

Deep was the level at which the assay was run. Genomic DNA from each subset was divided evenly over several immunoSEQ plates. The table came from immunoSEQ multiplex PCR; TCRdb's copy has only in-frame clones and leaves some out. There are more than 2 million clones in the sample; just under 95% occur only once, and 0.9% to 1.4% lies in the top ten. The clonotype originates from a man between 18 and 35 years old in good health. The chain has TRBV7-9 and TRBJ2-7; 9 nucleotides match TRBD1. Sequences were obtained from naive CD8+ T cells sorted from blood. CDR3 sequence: CASSRGQGPYEQYF. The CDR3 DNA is TGTGCCAGCAGCCGGGGACAGGGACCCTACGAGCAGTACTTC.